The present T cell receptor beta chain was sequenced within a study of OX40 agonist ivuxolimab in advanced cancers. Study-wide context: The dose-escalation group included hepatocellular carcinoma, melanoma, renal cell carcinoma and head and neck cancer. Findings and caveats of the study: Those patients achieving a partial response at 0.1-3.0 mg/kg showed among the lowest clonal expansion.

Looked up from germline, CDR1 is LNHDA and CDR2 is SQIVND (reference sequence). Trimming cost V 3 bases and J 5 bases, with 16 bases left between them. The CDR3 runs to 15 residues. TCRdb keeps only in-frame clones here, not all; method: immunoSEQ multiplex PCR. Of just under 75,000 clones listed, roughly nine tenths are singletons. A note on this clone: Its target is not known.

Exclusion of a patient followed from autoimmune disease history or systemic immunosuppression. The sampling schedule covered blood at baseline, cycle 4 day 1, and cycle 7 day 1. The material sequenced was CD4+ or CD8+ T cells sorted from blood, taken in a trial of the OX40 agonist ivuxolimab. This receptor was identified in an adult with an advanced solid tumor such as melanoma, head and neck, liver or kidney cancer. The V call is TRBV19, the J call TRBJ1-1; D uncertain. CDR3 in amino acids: CASSIWSGFGTEAFF. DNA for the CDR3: TGTGCCAGTAGTATTTGGTCGGGCTTTGGGACTGAAGCTTTCTTT.